The next 27 T cell receptor beta chains were all read from a single sample in a study of OX40 agonist ivuxolimab in advanced cancers. Libraries were prepared by immunoSEQ multiplex PCR; TCRdb keeps only in-frame clonotypes and omits some of them. The sample contains tens of thousands of clones, roughly 85% of which appear only once. Specimen: CD4+ or CD8+ T cells sorted from blood, collected in a trial of the OX40 agonist ivuxolimab. These receptors were taken from an adult with an advanced solid tumor such as melanoma, head and neck, liver or kidney cancer.

The genes are TRBV6-1 and TRBJ2-5; TRBD2 matches 13 bases. J lost 5 bases, V lost 5 bases, and 5 bases had no gene match. The CDR3 contains 15 residues. Per germline, CDR1 MNHNS and CDR2 SASEGT. CDR3 amino acids: CASSTRTSGSETQYF. CDR3 nucleotides: TGTGCCAGCAGTACCCGGACTAGCGGGAGTGAGACCCAGTACTTC.

This rearrangement joins TRBV10-3 to TRBJ1-2; 11 nucleotides agree with TRBD1. V dropped 2 bases and J dropped 6; count of bases not matched to a gene: 2. In germline, CDR1 is ENHRY, CDR2 SYGVKD. The CDR3 covers 14 residues. The CDR3 DNA follows: TGTGCCATCAGTGAGAAGGGACAGGGGGATGGCTACACCTTC. Protein: CAISEKGQGDGYTF.

V usage is TRBV28 and J usage is TRBJ2-1, with 8 bases matching TRBD2. CDR1 MDHEN and CDR2 SYDVKM come from the germline V gene. The V gene end was trimmed by 5 bases and the J gene end by 6 bases; junction bases not matched to a gene: 9. CDR3 size: 15 residues. CDR3 sequence (DNA): TGTGCCAGCAGTCCCGCACTAGCGGAACCCAATGAGCAGTTCTTC. Translated, it gives CASSPALAEPNEQFF.

This chain joins TRBV19 and TRBJ2-2; 9 bases are shared with TRBD2. Germline assignment: CDR1 LNHDA and CDR2 SQIVND (reference sequence). The CDR3 extends over 14 amino acids. The ends lost 10 bases at V and 2 bases at J; junction bases unmatched: 5. CDR3 in DNA: TGTGCCACCCCTAGCGGGACTAACACCGGGGAGCTGTTTTTT. Translating gives CATPSGTNTGELFF.

This clone was seen a few times. This chain joins TRBV4-1 and TRBJ1-5, with D perhaps TRBD1 (5 bases). Trimming removed 0 bases from V and 12 bases from J, with 12 bases in between. The CDR3 is 13 amino acids. Per germline, CDR1 MGHRA and CDR2 YSYEKL. CDR3 coding DNA: TGCGCCAGCAGCCAAGATGTCGGGACGCTCCAGCATTTT. It specifies CASSQDVGTLQHF.

The chain is built from TRBV27 and TRBJ1-5; TRBD1 is a possible D gene (6 bases). The CDR3 contains 13 residues. V was cut by 3 bases and J by 6 bases, with 9 bases left in between. Germline CDR1 MNHEY, CDR2 SMNVEV (reference sequence). Here the CDR3 DNA reads TGTGCCAGCAGTTTCACACAGGGTCAGCCCCAGCATTTT. Translation: CASSFTQGQPQHF.

The CDR3 DNA is TGCGCCAGCAGCCCCTCTAGCGGGGGCTGGACAGATACGCAGTATTTT. Amino acid sequence: CASSPSSGGWTDTQYF. This chain joins TRBV5-1 and TRBJ2-3, with 10 bases aligning to TRBD2. Germline V lookup: CDR1 SGHRS, CDR2 YFSETQ. The V and J ends lost 4 bases and 3 bases, in that order; junction bases with no gene match: 8. CDR3 length: 16 residues.

The rearrangement links TRBV6-1 to TRBJ2-1, with TRBD2 identical over 9 bases. The ends lost 4 bases at V and 6 bases at J; junction bases unmatched: 7. The germline V gene has CDR1 MNHNS and CDR2 SASEGT. This CDR3 spans 15 amino acids. CDR3 in amino acids: CASSARLAESNEQFF. As DNA, the CDR3 is TGTGCCAGCAGTGCCCGACTAGCGGAAAGCAATGAGCAGTTCTTC.

The chain employs TRBV7-2 and TRBJ2-5; TRBD2 might be the D (5 bases). V was shortened by 1 base and J by 0 bases, with 21 bases between the two germline ends. The germline V gene has CDR1 SGHTA and CDR2 FQGNSA. This CDR3 comprises 19 residues. The CDR3 bases are TGTGCCAGCAGCTTAGTGTTTGTGGAGGTTCGGCGGGACCAAGAGACCCAGTACTTC. This translates into CASSLVFVEVRRDQETQYF.

Here the CDR3 DNA reads TGTGCCAGCAGCGCCGGGACAGGGCATTCACCCCTCCACTTT. Translating it yields CASSAGTGHSPLHF. J is TRBJ1-6 and V is TRBV2, with 9 bases that match TRBD1. The CDR3 contains 14 residues. The germline V gene has CDR1 SNHLY and CDR2 FYNNEI. J was trimmed by 8 bases and V by 6 bases; bases with no gene match: 5.

This chain links TRBV30 with TRBJ2-1, with 10 bases identical to TRBD1. The V gene end was trimmed by 2 bases and the J gene end by 1 base; junction bases not matched to a gene: 5. This CDR3 is 16 amino acids long. Germline assignment: CDR1 GTSNPN and CDR2 SVGIG (reference sequence). The CDR3 is CAWSYGQGGSYNEQFF. The CDR3 coding sequence is TGTGCCTGGAGTTACGGACAGGGGGGATCCTACAATGAGCAGTTCTTC.

The chain is built from TRBV5-1 and TRBJ1-2; 9 bases agree with TRBD1. The CDR3 has 15 amino acids. The V gene's germline CDR1 is SGHRS and CDR2 YFSETQ. With V trimmed by 4 bases and J by 3 bases, 7 bases remained unmatched. CDR3 in amino acids: CASSPNDRGYYGYTF. Written as DNA, the CDR3 is TGCGCCAGCAGCCCGAACGACAGGGGGTACTATGGCTACACCTTC.

CDR3 region: CSVEGGDPYNEQFF. In DNA form, the CDR3 reads TGCAGCGTTGAAGGAGGGGACCCCTACAATGAGCAGTTCTTC. The rearrangement links TRBV29-1 to TRBJ2-1; D may match TRBD1 or TRBD2 (5 bases each). The CDR3 consists of 14 residues. Trimming left V 1 base short and J 2 bases short, with 9 bases between. From germline, CDR1 is SQVTM and CDR2 ANQGSEA.

CDR3 region: CASSPTGVEQFF. In DNA form, the CDR3 reads TGTGCCAGCAGTCCCACAGGGGTCGAGCAGTTCTTC. The rearrangement joins TRBV7-9 to TRBJ2-1; TRBD1 agrees at 7 bases. This CDR3 is built from 12 residues. The germline gives CDR1 SEHNR, CDR2 FQNEAQ (reference sequence). J was trimmed by 10 bases and V by 6 bases; bases with no gene match: 6.

The V and J genes are TRBV9 and TRBJ2-3; D might be TRBD2 (5 bases). Germline CDR1 and CDR2: SGDLS and YYNGEE. There are 13 residues in the CDR3. With 3 bases removed from V and 6 bases from J, the gap between germline ends came to 11 bases. The CDR3 DNA reads TGTGCCAGCAGCGAACAATGGAGGGATACGCAGTATTTT. It encodes CASSEQWRDTQYF.

The V and J genes are TRBV6-5 and TRBJ2-2, with D unclear. Germline values: CDR1 MNHEY, CDR2 SVGAGI. Trimming pared 6 bases from V and 4 bases from J, leaving 15 bases between. The CDR3 is made up of 15 amino acids. CDR3 sequence (DNA): TGTGCCAGCAGGGTCCCGCTAGGTGGCACCGGGGAGCTGTTTTTT. Its protein is CASRVPLGGTGELFF.

This clone showed up just a few times. This sequence joins TRBV30 and TRBJ1-1; D remains unclear. The CDR3 has 13 residues. V was pared by 7 bases and J by 6 bases, with 18 bases between. Germline assignment: CDR1 GTSNPN and CDR2 SVGIG (reference sequence). The CDR3 sequence: CASSETLNAEAFF. The CDR3 coding sequence is TGTGCCTCCTCCGAGACACTTAATGCTGAAGCTTTCTTT.

The chain has TRBV27 and TRBJ2-7; 10 bases are a match to TRBD2. The CDR3 covers 14 residues. V shed 1 base, J shed 5 bases, and the junction held 2 bases outside the gene matches. CDR1 is MNHEY and CDR2 is SMNVEV in the germline V gene (reference sequence). The CDR3 reads CASSLFTSGDEQYF. In DNA, the CDR3 is TGTGCCAGCAGTTTATTCACTAGCGGGGACGAGCAGTACTTC.

This chain connects TRBV4-1 to TRBJ1-2; D not certain. V was clipped by 0 bases and J by 3 bases, with 8 bases between them. The CDR3 contains 14 residues. Germline CDR1 is MGHRA and CDR2 is YSYEKL. The CDR3 loop reads CASSQEEFDYGYTF. CDR3 coding DNA: TGCGCCAGCAGCCAAGAGGAGTTCGACTATGGCTACACCTTC.

This chain connects TRBV28 to TRBJ2-7, with 10 bases aligning to TRBD2. The CDR3 has 15 amino acids. V lost 6 bases to trimming and J lost 2 bases; unmatched junction nucleotides: 7. Germline-derived CDR1 and CDR2 are MDHEN and SYDVKM. The CDR3: CASSKTSGAPYEQYF. For the CDR3, the DNA is TGTGCCAGCAGCAAAACTAGCGGGGCCCCCTACGAGCAGTACTTC.

This clone came up once. This sequence joins TRBV9 and TRBJ2-3, with D possibly TRBD2 on 5 matching bases. In germline, CDR1 is SGDLS, CDR2 YYNGEE. Trimming stripped 2 bases from V and 2 bases from J, with 12 bases between. The CDR3 loop spans 15 amino acids. The CDR3 bases are TGTGCCAGCAGCGTCGCGGGCGGTCACACAGATACGCAGTATTTT. This sequence encodes CASSVAGGHTDTQYF.

As regards this clone: This specimen includes other DNA sequences encoding the same CDR3. The V call is TRBV5-1, the J call TRBJ1-1; D gene uncertain. From germline, CDR1 is SGHRS and CDR2 YFSETQ. The CDR3 contains 15 residues. V shed 0 bases and J shed 0 bases, with 9 bases lying between them. The CDR3 reads CASSLAPQMNTEAFF. The DNA of the CDR3 is TGCGCCAGCAGCTTGGCTCCGCAAATGAACACTGAAGCTTTCTTT.

This sequence joins TRBV7-9 and TRBJ2-3; 14 nucleotides line up with TRBD2. The CDR3 is 19 amino acids. V was clipped by 4 bases and J by 3 bases; unmatched bases: 12. The germline V gene encodes CDR1 SEHNR and CDR2 FQNEAQ (reference sequence). The CDR3 region has the DNA TGTGCCAGCAGCTCGACCGGGACTAGCGGGGGACTTTGGACAGATACGCAGTATTTT. Amino acids: CASSSTGTSGGLWTDTQYF.

The chain employs TRBV4-1 and TRBJ1-2, with 7 bases matching TRBD1. Per the germline V gene, CDR1 is MGHRA and CDR2 is YSYEKL. The CDR3 sequence is 15 residues long. With 1 base clipped from V and 1 base from J, the junction kept 3 bases outside the gene matches. DNA of the CDR3: TGCGCCAGCAGCCAAGGGGACAGCTATAACTATGGCTACACCTTC. Its translation is CASSQGDSYNYGYTF.

The V gene is TRBV28, the J gene TRBJ2-5; 10 bases are shared with TRBD1. This CDR3 is 16 amino acids long. With V trimmed by 5 bases and J by 4 bases, 10 bases remained unmatched. Germline V gene sequence: CDR1 MDHEN, CDR2 SYDVKM. This CDR3 reads CASSPGQGVLGETQYF. The CDR3 region has the DNA TGTGCCAGCAGTCCTGGACAGGGGGTCTTGGGAGAGACCCAGTACTTC.

V usage is TRBV7-2 and J usage is TRBJ2-3; TRBD2 is a possible D gene (5 bases). Trimming took 2 bases from V and 6 from J, leaving 15 bases between them. Germline V gives CDR1 SGHTA, CDR2 FQGNSA. This CDR3 has 15 amino acids. DNA for the CDR3: TGTGCCAGCAGCTTAATGATGGGAGTGCGGGATACGCAGTATTTT. Protein: CASSLMMGVRDTQYF.

This clone was recorded once. This chain joins TRBV7-9 and TRBJ2-7; tentatively, D is TRBD1 or TRBD2 (5 bases each). The CDR3 runs 13 residues. Trimming left V 7 bases short and J 6 bases short, with 16 bases between. Per the germline V gene, CDR1 is SEHNR and CDR2 is FQNEAQ (reference sequence). CDR3 protein: CASNRDGRGEQYF. In DNA, the CDR3 is TGTGCCAGCAACCGGGACGGACGGGGCGAGCAGTACTTC.